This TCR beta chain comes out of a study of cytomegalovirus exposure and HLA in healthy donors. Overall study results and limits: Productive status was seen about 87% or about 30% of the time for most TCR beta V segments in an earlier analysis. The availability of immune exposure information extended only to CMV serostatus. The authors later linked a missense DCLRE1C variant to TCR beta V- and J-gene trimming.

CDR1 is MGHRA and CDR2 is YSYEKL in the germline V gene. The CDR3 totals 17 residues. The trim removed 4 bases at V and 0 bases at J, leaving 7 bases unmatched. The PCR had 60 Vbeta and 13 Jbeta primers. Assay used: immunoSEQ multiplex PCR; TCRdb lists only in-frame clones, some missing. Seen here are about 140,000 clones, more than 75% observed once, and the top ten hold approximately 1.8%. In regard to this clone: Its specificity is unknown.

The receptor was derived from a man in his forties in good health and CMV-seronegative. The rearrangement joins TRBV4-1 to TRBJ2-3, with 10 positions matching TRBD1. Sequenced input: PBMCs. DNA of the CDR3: TGCGCCAGCAGCCGAGGACAGGGGGAGTTTAGCACAGATACGCAGTATTTT. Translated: CASSRGQGEFSTDTQYF.